The clone carrying this T cell receptor beta chain was seen many times. Time point meaning: before trial treatment. TRAV- and TRBV-specific primers were used for first-strand cDNA, which covered alpha and beta chains. A constant-region primer paired with the V-primer adapter amplified TCRs over around 18 PCR cycles. TCRdb analysed the reads with MiXCR anew, one entry per CDR3 protein. The table records under 70,000 distinct CDR3 sequences, approximately 25% of them present only once. The data derive from a study of low-dose radiotherapy and immunotherapy resistance in tumors. The wider study: Patients were treated with intravenous nivolumab at 240 mg every two weeks and were also dosed with ipilimumab at 1 mg/kg every six weeks.

With V trimmed by 11 bases and J by 2 bases, 8 bases remained unmatched. CDR1 and CDR2 (germline): SNHLY, FYNNEI. The CDR3 runs to 14 residues. Sequenced material: PBMCs, taken before treatment. The V and J genes are TRBV2 and TRBJ2-3; 9 positions match TRBD1. This receptor was obtained from a male donor with prostate cancer. The CDR3 region has the DNA TGTGCCGCAGGGAGGGACAGGGACACAGATACGCAGTATTTT. It specifies CAAGRDRDTDTQYF.